Listed below are T cell receptor beta chains from one sample, sequenced in a study of blood T cells in healthy people across ages. TCRdb passed the 5' RACE reads through MiXCR, listing each CDR3 protein once. Here the sample spans over 1,500,000 distinct CDR3 sequences, around 50% being singletons. Sequencing was carried out using blood. The receptors were sampled from a middle-aged woman in good health. Both conserved end residues are part of each CDR3. The D gene is left open where the match is weak. Size tells how often a clone was seen (once, few, many) or the class of an expanded clone, and some rows leave it out.

CDR3 protein: CSADAGGRGGSYEQYF
CDR3 DNA: TGCAGTGCCGACGCGGGGGGGCGAGGGGGCTCCTACGAGCAGTACTTC
J gene: TRBJ2-7
clone size: NA
V gene: TRBV20-1
D gene: TRBD2

CDR3 protein: CASSLLGGGTQETQYF
CDR3 DNA: TGTGCCAGCAGCTTACTGGGCGGGGGGACTCAAGAGACCCAGTACTTC
J gene: TRBJ2-5
clone size: few
V gene: TRBV7-2
D gene: TRBD2

CDR3 protein: CASSERGSGVTDTQYF
CDR3 DNA: TGTGCCAGCAGTGAAAGGGGTAGCGGGGTCACAGATACGCAGTATTTT
J gene: TRBJ2-3
clone size: few
V gene: TRBV2
D gene: TRBD2

CDR3 protein: CASSLFWGTYGYTF
CDR3 DNA: TGTGCCAGCAGCTTATTTTGGGGGACCTATGGCTACACCTTC
J gene: TRBJ1-2
clone size: NA
V gene: TRBV7-8
D gene: NA

CDR3 protein: CASSNSGGAPDTQYF
CDR3 DNA: TGTGCCAGTAGCAACAGCGGGGGGGCCCCAGATACGCAGTATTTT
J gene: TRBJ2-3
clone size: few
V gene: TRBV19
D gene: TRBD2

CDR3 protein: CSAKRPGQVNSPLHF
CDR3 DNA: TGCAGTGCCAAACGACCGGGACAAGTCAATTCACCCCTCCACTTT
J gene: TRBJ1-6
clone size: once
V gene: TRBV20-1
D gene: NA

CDR3 protein: CASVSSWAGTANSPLHF
CDR3 DNA: TGTGCCAGCGTCTCGTCATGGGCTGGGACAGCTAATTCACCCCTCCACTTT
J gene: TRBJ1-6
clone size: NA
V gene: TRBV6-1
D gene: TRBD1

CDR3 protein: CASSQEEGVDPGRNYGYTF
CDR3 DNA: TGCGCCAGCAGCCAAGAGGAGGGGGTTGATCCAGGGAGAAACTATGGCTACACCTTC
J gene: TRBJ1-2
clone size: few
V gene: TRBV4-1
D gene: NA

CDR3 protein: CATSGVGPQETQYF
CDR3 DNA: TGTGCCACCAGTGGTGTGGGACCCCAAGAGACCCAGTACTTC
J gene: TRBJ2-5
clone size: NA
V gene: TRBV24-1
D gene: NA

CDR3 protein: CASSIGLFYEQYF
CDR3 DNA: TGTGCCAGCAGTATTGGACTATTCTACGAGCAGTACTTC
J gene: TRBJ2-7
clone size: NA
V gene: TRBV12-3/TRBV12-4
D gene: NA

CDR3 protein: CASSQDGATTADTQYF
CDR3 DNA: TGCGCCAGCAGCCAAGATGGAGCGACCACAGCAGATACGCAGTATTTT
J gene: TRBJ2-3
clone size: NA
V gene: TRBV4-3
D gene: NA

CDR3 protein: CASSITGTGTCEQFF
CDR3 DNA: TGTGCCAGTAGTATAACCGGGACAGGGACTTGTGAGCAGTTCTTC
J gene: TRBJ2-1
clone size: NA
V gene: TRBV19
D gene: TRBD1

CDR3 protein: CASSLEVLAGYNEQFF
CDR3 DNA: TGTGCCAGCAGCTTAGAGGTTCTAGCGGGGTACAATGAGCAGTTCTTC
J gene: TRBJ2-1
clone size: NA
V gene: TRBV11-2
D gene: TRBD2

CDR3 protein: CASSLERGGLSYNEQFF
CDR3 DNA: TGTGCCAGCAGCTTAGAGCGGGGGGGCCTCTCCTACAATGAGCAGTTCTTC
J gene: TRBJ2-1
clone size: NA
V gene: TRBV13
D gene: TRBD2

CDR3 protein: CASSPAGEVSYEQYF
CDR3 DNA: TGTGCCAGCTCACCGGCAGGGGAGGTTTCCTACGAGCAGTACTTC
J gene: TRBJ2-7
clone size: NA
V gene: TRBV18
D gene: NA

CDR3 protein: CATSLDRASSYEQYF
CDR3 DNA: TGTGCCACCAGCTTGGACAGGGCGAGCTCCTACGAGCAGTACTTC
J gene: TRBJ2-7
clone size: few
V gene: TRBV15
D gene: TRBD1

CDR3 protein: CASGAGQWAGELFF
CDR3 DNA: TGTGCCAGCGGTGCGGGACAGTGGGCCGGGGAGCTGTTTTTT
J gene: TRBJ2-2
clone size: NA
V gene: TRBV6-2/TRBV6-3
D gene: NA

CDR3 protein: CAISEGGQGQETQYF
CDR3 DNA: TGTGCCATCAGTGAGGGGGGACAGGGCCAAGAGACCCAGTACTTC
J gene: TRBJ2-5
clone size: few
V gene: TRBV10-3
D gene: TRBD1

CDR3 protein: CASSLGQGQPRNEQFF
CDR3 DNA: TGTGCCAGCAGTTTAGGACAGGGACAGCCGCGGAATGAGCAGTTCTTC
J gene: TRBJ2-1
clone size: NA
V gene: TRBV6-5
D gene: TRBD1

CDR3 protein: CASTLAGGFNNEQFF
CDR3 DNA: TGTGCCAGCACTCTAGCGGGGGGATTCAACAATGAGCAGTTCTTC
J gene: TRBJ2-1
clone size: NA
V gene: TRBV2
D gene: TRBD2

CDR3 protein: CASSQDPREQYF
CDR3 DNA: TGTGCCAGCAGCCAAGATCCTCGGGAGCAGTACTTC
J gene: TRBJ2-7
clone size: NA
V gene: TRBV3-1
D gene: NA

CDR3 protein: CASSFTGTAEKLFF
CDR3 DNA: TGTGCCAGCAGTTTTACGGGGACTGCTGAAAAACTGTTTTTT
J gene: TRBJ1-4
clone size: NA
V gene: TRBV28
D gene: NA

CDR3 protein: CASSPRVMSEQFF
CDR3 DNA: TGTGCCAGCAGCCCCAGGGTAATGAGTGAGCAGTTCTTC
J gene: TRBJ2-1
clone size: NA
V gene: TRBV6-6
D gene: NA

CDR3 protein: CSAEGGPNQPQHF
CDR3 DNA: TGCAGCGCCGAGGGGGGGCCCAATCAGCCCCAGCATTTT
J gene: TRBJ1-5
clone size: few
V gene: TRBV29-1
D gene: NA

CDR3 protein: CSVVGQESYEQYF
CDR3 DNA: TGCAGCGTTGTGGGACAAGAGAGCTACGAGCAGTACTTC
J gene: TRBJ2-7
clone size: NA
V gene: TRBV29-1
D gene: NA

CDR3 protein: CASSRERVGSSYEQYF
CDR3 DNA: TGTGCCAGCAGCCGCGAAAGGGTCGGTAGCTCCTACGAGCAGTACTTC
J gene: TRBJ2-7
clone size: NA
V gene: TRBV5-6
D gene: NA

CDR3 protein: CASSKRWQGGWDSPLHF
CDR3 DNA: TGTGCCAGCAGCAAACGGTGGCAGGGAGGATGGGATTCACCCCTCCACTTT
J gene: TRBJ1-6
clone size: NA
V gene: TRBV21-1
D gene: NA

CDR3 protein: CASSPARSWGEKLFF
CDR3 DNA: TGTGCCAGCAGTCCCGCCCGGAGCTGGGGTGAAAAACTGTTTTTT
J gene: TRBJ1-4
clone size: NA
V gene: TRBV12-3/TRBV12-4
D gene: NA

CDR3 protein: CASSLIFGYEQYF
CDR3 DNA: TGTGCCAGCAGTTTGATTTTTGGGTACGAGCAGTACTTC
J gene: TRBJ2-7
clone size: NA
V gene: TRBV6-5
D gene: NA

CDR3 protein: CASRGDSVVLYF
CDR3 DNA: TGTGCCAGCAGGGGGGACAGCGTAGTTCTGTACTTC
J gene: TRBJ2-4
clone size: NA
V gene: TRBV2
D gene: TRBD1

CDR3 protein: CASSQEGQGARGANVLTF
CDR3 DNA: TGTGCCAGCAGCCAAGAGGGACAGGGGGCTCGCGGGGCCAACGTCCTGACTTTC
J gene: TRBJ2-6
clone size: NA
V gene: TRBV14
D gene: TRBD1

CDR3 protein: CSARQGRNEKLFF
CDR3 DNA: TGCAGTGCTAGACAGGGCAGAAATGAAAAACTGTTTTTT
J gene: TRBJ1-4
clone size: NA
V gene: TRBV20-1
D gene: NA

CDR3 protein: CASSQDWAGGKGTQYF
CDR3 DNA: TGCGCCAGCAGCCAAGATTGGGCCGGAGGCAAAGGGACCCAGTACTTC
J gene: TRBJ2-5
clone size: NA
V gene: TRBV4-3
D gene: NA

CDR3 protein: CASSPALLTSTDTQYF
CDR3 DNA: TGCGCCAGCAGCCCCGCACTGCTGACTAGCACAGATACGCAGTATTTT
J gene: TRBJ2-3
clone size: few
V gene: TRBV5-1
D gene: NA

CDR3 protein: CASSLGSKGTGDNEQFF
CDR3 DNA: TGTGCCAGCAGCTTAGGCAGCAAGGGGACAGGGGACAATGAGCAGTTCTTC
J gene: TRBJ2-1
clone size: few
V gene: TRBV7-2
D gene: TRBD1

CDR3 protein: CASSFMGASNQPQHF
CDR3 DNA: TGTGCCAGCAGTTTTATGGGGGCTAGCAATCAGCCCCAGCATTTT
J gene: TRBJ1-5
clone size: few
V gene: TRBV6-6
D gene: NA

CDR3 protein: CASSAPRGNYEQYF
CDR3 DNA: TGTGCCAGTAGTGCCCCACGGGGCAACTACGAGCAGTACTTC
J gene: TRBJ2-7
clone size: few
V gene: TRBV19
D gene: NA

CDR3 protein: CASSRDRRGDTQYF
CDR3 DNA: TGTGCCAGCAGTAGGGACCGGAGGGGAGATACGCAGTATTTT
J gene: TRBJ2-3
clone size: NA
V gene: TRBV28
D gene: NA

CDR3 protein: CASSLYGTQETQYF
CDR3 DNA: TGTGCCAGCAGTTTATACGGAACCCAAGAGACCCAGTACTTC
J gene: TRBJ2-5
clone size: NA
V gene: TRBV27
D gene: NA

CDR3 protein: CSAELLGGYTF
CDR3 DNA: TGCAGTGCTGAGCTTTTAGGTGGCTACACCTTC
J gene: TRBJ1-2
clone size: NA
V gene: TRBV20-1
D gene: NA